This T cell receptor (beta chain) was captured in a study of PD-1 blockade in mismatch repair-deficient tumors. Overall study results and limits: After pembrolizumab, tumor-resident clones rose rapidly, then generally contracted before radiologic responses.

This clone was counted a single time. The antigen is unknown. PCR or immunohistochemistry showed mismatch repair deficiency in every enrolled patient. TCRs were sequenced from a few patients responding to pembrolizumab. The germline V gene encodes CDR1 PRHDT and CDR2 FYEKMQ (reference sequence). V trimming: 2 bases; J trimming: 9 bases; junction bases outside the gene matches: 22. The CDR3 sequence is 19 residues long. Sequencing was performed with immunoSEQ multiplex PCR; in TCRdb, only in-frame clones are kept and a portion is missing. The top ten hold around 1% of the sample, which has around 39,000 clones, around four fifths seen once.

The rearrangement joins TRBV13 to TRBJ2-1, with 7 nucleotides matching TRBD2. The sequenced sample was PBMCs, obtained 38 to 40 weeks after starting pembrolizumab. This clonotype was sampled from an adult with mismatch repair-deficient cancer. CDR3 DNA sequence: TGTGCCAGCAGCTTAAACCCCTTGAAATATCTAGCGGTCGCAGGTGAGCAGTTCTTC. Translation gives CASSLNPLKYLAVAGEQFF.